This is a list of T cell receptor beta chains from one sample in a study of OX40 agonist ivuxolimab in advanced cancers. Produced via immunoSEQ multiplex PCR; TCRdb's table is partial and in-frame only. Here the sample spans approximately 37,000 clones, approximately 90% being singletons. The sequencing used CD4+ or CD8+ T cells sorted from blood, collected in a trial of the OX40 agonist ivuxolimab. These receptors were taken from an adult with an advanced solid tumor such as melanoma, head and neck, liver or kidney cancer. The CDR3 runs from the conserved cysteine through the conserved F or W. The D gene is left open where the match is weak. Not all rows give a size; the values are once, few, many and, for expanded clones, a class.

J gene | D gene | clone size | V gene | CDR3 DNA | CDR3 protein
TRBJ1-5 | TRBD1 | . | TRBV18 | TGTGCCAGCTCACACAGGGGTAGCAATCAGCCCCAGCATTTT | CASSHRGSNQPQHF
TRBJ2-7 | . | once | TRBV6-5 | TGTGCCAGCAGTACGGAGGGTGGATTCCGGGAGCAGTACTTC | CASSTEGGFREQYF
TRBJ1-1 | . | . | TRBV29-1 | TGCAGCGTTGTCGGGGGCAAGAACACTGAAGCTTTCTTT | CSVVGGKNTEAFF
TRBJ2-2 | TRBD1 | . | TRBV7-9 | TGTGCCAGCAGCTTAGGGTTGGGACAGGGCCACACCGGGGAGCTGTTTTTT | CASSLGLGQGHTGELFF
TRBJ1-1 | . | . | TRBV5-4 | TGTGCCAGCAGGCCGGCAGAGGGGTACACTGAAGCTTTCTTT | CASRPAEGYTEAFF
TRBJ2-7 | . | . | TRBV6-1 | TGTGCCAGCACCACCTTCACGGAGCAGTACTTC | CASTTFTEQYF
TRBJ2-1 | . | once | TRBV7-7 | TGTGCCAGCAGCCAAGTGCTGGCGGTAGCCTACAATGAGCAGTTCTTC | CASSQVLAVAYNEQFF
TRBJ2-7 | . | . | TRBV7-9 | TGTGCCAGCAGCTTAGACGTAGGTAACGAGCAGTACTTC | CASSLDVGNEQYF
TRBJ2-7 | . | . | TRBV4-2 | TGTGCCAGCAGCCAAGAACCGCAAATCTCCTACGAGCAGTACTTC | CASSQEPQISYEQYF
TRBJ2-7 | . | . | TRBV11-2 | TGTGCCAGCAGCACGGGGACTGCCAATTACGAGCAGTACTTC | CASSTGTANYEQYF
TRBJ2-1 | TRBD2 | . | TRBV16 | TGTGCCAGCAGCCACACTAGCGGGACCGGCAATGAGCAGTTCTTC | CASSHTSGTGNEQFF
TRBJ2-6 | . | once | TRBV6-5 | TGTGCCAGCAGTCAAGGTTACTCTGGGGCCAACGTCCTGACTTTC | CASSQGYSGANVLTF
TRBJ2-7 | TRBD2 | . | TRBV14 | TGTGCCAGCAGCCAAGTTGGGAGGGCGAGTTACGAGCAGTACTTC | CASSQVGRASYEQYF
TRBJ2-7 | . | . | TRBV18 | TGTGCCAGCTCACCCCTTTTTGGAGCCTACGAGCAGTACTTC | CASSPLFGAYEQYF